This TCR beta chain stems from a study of blood T cell repertoires in COVID-19. The CDR3 has 12 residues. V lost 3 bases and J lost 5, with 4 bases in between. The V gene's germline CDR1 is LNHDA and CDR2 SQIVND (reference sequence). How the authors handled the data: Nucleated cell number was recorded as an estimate derived from reference gene primer amplification. TCRdb's copy holds only in-frame clones and misses some; the assay was immunoSEQ multiplex PCR. Clone size and V and J calls were adopted from that table, with D and trimming inferred from the DNA. The sample has roughly 260,000 clones; around nine tenths are singletons.

The sample taken for sequencing was peripheral blood. This sequence was found in a middle-aged woman who had recovered from COVID-19. The rearrangement links TRBV19 to TRBJ2-2; D call uncertain. DNA of the CDR3: TGTGCCAGTAGTATTAGTACCGGGGAGCTGTTTTTT. Translating it yields CASSISTGELFF.